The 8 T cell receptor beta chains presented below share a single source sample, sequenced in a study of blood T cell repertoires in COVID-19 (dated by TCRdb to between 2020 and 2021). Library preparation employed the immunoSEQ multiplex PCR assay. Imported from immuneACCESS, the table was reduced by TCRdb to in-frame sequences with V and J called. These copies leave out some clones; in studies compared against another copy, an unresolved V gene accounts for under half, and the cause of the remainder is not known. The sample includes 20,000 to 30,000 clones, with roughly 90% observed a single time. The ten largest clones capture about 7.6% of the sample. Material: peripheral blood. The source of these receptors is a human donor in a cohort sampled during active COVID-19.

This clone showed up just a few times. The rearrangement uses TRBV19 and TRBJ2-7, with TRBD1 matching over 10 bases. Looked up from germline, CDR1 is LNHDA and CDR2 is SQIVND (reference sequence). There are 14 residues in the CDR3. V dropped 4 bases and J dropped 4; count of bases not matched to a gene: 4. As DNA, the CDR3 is TGTGCCAGTAGTAGACAGGGGGCTCCTTACGAGCAGTACTTC. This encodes CASSRQGAPYEQYF. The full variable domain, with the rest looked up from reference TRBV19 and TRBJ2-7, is DGGITQSPKYLFRKEGQNVTLSCEQNLNHDAMYWYRQDPGQGLRLIYYSQIVNDFQKGDIAEGYSVSREKKESFPLTVTSAQKNPTAFYLCASSRQGAPYEQYFGPGTRLTVT.

Written as DNA, the CDR3 is TGTGCCAGCAGTTTAATCAGGGGGTATGGCTACACCTTC. Its protein product is CASSLIRGYGYTF. The rearrangement joins TRBV12-3 or TRBV12-4 to TRBJ1-2, with TRBD1 matching 7 bases. This CDR3 is built from 13 residues. Germline trimming cut 2 bases from V and 5 bases from J; bases unmatched to any gene: 2.

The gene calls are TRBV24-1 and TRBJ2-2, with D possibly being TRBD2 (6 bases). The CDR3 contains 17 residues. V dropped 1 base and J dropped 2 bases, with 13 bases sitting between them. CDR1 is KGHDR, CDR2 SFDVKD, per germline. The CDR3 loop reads CATSDLAGRLNTGELFF. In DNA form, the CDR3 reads TGTGCCACCAGTGATTTAGCAGGGAGGTTAAACACCGGGGAGCTGTTTTTT.

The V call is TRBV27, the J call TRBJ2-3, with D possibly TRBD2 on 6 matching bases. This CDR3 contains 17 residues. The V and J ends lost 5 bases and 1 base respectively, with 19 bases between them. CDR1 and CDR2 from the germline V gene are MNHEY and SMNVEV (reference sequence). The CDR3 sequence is CASSGYSGGDRTDTQYF. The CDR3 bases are TGTGCCAGCAGTGGATATAGCGGAGGGGACCGCACAGATACGCAGTATTTT.

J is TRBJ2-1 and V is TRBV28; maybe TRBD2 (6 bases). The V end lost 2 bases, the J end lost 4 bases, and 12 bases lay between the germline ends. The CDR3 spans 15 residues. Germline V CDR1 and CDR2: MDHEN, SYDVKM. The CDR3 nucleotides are TGTGCCAGCAGTTTAGGGGGACTCGAATACAATGAGCAGTTCTTC. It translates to CASSLGGLEYNEQFF.

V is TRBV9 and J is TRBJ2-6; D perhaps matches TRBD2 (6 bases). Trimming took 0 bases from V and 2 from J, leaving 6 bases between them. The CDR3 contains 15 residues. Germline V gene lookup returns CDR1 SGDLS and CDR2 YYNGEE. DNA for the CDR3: TGTGCCAGCAGCGTAGCGGGGGCTGGGGCCAACGTCCTGACTTTC. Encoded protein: CASSVAGAGANVLTF.

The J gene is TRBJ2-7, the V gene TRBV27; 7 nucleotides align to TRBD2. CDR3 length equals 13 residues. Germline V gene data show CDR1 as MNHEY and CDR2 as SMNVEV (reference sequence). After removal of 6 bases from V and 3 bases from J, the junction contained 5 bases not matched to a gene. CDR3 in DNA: TGTGCCAGCAGAGGACTAGGCCTCTACGAGCAGTACTTC. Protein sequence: CASRGLGLYEQYF.

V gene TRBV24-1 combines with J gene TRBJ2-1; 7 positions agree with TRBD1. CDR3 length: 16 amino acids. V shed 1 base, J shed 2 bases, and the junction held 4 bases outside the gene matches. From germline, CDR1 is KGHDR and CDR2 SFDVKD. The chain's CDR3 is CATSDFRGKAYNEQFF. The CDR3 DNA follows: TGTGCCACCAGTGATTTCAGGGGGAAGGCCTACAATGAGCAGTTCTTC.